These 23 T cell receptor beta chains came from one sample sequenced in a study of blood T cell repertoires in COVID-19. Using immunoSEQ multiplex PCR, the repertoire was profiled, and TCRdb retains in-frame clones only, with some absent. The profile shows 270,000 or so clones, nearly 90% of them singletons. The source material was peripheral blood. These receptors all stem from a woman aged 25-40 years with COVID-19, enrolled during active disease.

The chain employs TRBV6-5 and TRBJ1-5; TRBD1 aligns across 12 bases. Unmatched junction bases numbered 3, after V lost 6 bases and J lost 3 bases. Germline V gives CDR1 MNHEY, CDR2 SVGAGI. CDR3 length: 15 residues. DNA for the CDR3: TGTGCCAGCAGCTGGGACAGGGGGCACAATCAGCCCCAGCATTTT. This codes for CASSWDRGHNQPQHF.

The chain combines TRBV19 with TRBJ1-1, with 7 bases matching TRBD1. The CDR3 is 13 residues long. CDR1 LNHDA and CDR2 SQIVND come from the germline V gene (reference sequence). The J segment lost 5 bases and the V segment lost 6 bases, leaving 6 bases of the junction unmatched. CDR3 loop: CASRPRGETEAFF. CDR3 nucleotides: TGTGCCAGTAGGCCCAGGGGGGAAACTGAAGCTTTCTTT.

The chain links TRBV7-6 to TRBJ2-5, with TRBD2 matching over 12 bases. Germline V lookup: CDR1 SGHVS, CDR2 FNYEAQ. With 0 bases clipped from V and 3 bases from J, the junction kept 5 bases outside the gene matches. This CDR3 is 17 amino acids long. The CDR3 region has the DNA TGTGCCAGCAGCTTAGCCCTAGCGGGGGGGATTAAAGAGACCCAGTACTTC. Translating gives CASSLALAGGIKETQYF.

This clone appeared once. DNA of the CDR3: TGTGCCAGCAGAGGGACAGTTGGAAACACCATATATTTT. It encodes CASRGTVGNTIYF. The chain joins TRBV7-9 to TRBJ1-3, with TRBD1 matching 7 bases. Per germline, CDR1 SEHNR and CDR2 FQNEAQ (reference sequence). V dropped 6 bases and J dropped 3; count of bases not matched to a gene: 2. The CDR3 extends over 13 amino acids.

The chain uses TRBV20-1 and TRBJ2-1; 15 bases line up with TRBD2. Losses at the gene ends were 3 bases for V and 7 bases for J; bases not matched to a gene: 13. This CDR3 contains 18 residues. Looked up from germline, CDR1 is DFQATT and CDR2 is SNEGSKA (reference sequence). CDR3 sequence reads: CSASNIGLAGGRRNEQFF. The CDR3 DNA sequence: TGCAGTGCTAGTAATATCGGACTAGCGGGGGGGCGTCGGAATGAGCAGTTCTTC.

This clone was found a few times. This CDR3 is CASSQLTGTGMNGYTF. CDR3 nucleotides: TGTGCCAGCAGCCAATTAACCGGGACAGGGATGAATGGCTACACCTTC. The V call is TRBV3-1 (or the pseudogene TRBV3-2), the J call TRBJ1-2, with 9 bases fitting TRBD1. This CDR3 comprises 16 residues. Per germline, CDR1 LGHDT and CDR2 YNNKEL (reference sequence). V trimming: 2 bases; J trimming: 6 bases; junction bases outside the gene matches: 10.

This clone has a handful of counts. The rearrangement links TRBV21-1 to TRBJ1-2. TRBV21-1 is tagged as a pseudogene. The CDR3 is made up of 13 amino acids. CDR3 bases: TGTGCCAGCAGCAAAGCCCTCGACTATGGCTACACCTTC. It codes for CASSKALDYGYTF.

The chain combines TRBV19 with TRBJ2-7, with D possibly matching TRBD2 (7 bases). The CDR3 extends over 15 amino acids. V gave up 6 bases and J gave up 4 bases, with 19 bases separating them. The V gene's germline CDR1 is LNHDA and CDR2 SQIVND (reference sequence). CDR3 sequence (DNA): TGTGCCAGTAGCTCTGTCGAGGGGGGGCGGTACGAGCAGTACTTC. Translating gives CASSSVEGGRYEQYF.

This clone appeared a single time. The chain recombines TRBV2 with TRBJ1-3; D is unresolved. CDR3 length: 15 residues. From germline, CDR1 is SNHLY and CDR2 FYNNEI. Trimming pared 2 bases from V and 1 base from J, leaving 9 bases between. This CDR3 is CASSETRLSGNTIYF. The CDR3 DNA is TGTGCCAGCAGTGAAACAAGATTATCTGGAAACACCATATATTTT.

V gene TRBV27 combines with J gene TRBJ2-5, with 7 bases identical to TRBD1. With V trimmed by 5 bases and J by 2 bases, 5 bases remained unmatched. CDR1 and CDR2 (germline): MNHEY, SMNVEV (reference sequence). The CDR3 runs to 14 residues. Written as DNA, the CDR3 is TGTGCCAGCAGTGACCGGGACAGTCAAGAGACCCAGTACTTC. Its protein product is CASSDRDSQETQYF.

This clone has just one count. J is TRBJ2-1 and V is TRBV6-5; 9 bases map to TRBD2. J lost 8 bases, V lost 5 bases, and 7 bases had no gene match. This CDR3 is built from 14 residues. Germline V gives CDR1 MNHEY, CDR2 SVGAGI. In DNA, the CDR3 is TGTGCCAGCAGTCAGCTAGCGGGGAGGTATGAGCAGTTCTTC. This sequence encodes CASSQLAGRYEQFF.

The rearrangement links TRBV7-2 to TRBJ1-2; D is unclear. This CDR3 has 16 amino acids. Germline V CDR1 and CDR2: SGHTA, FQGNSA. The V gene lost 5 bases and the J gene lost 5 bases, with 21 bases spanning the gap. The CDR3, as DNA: TGTGCCAGCAGCCCCACGCACGGCCGGGTTGTATATGGCTACACCTTC. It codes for CASSPTHGRVVYGYTF.

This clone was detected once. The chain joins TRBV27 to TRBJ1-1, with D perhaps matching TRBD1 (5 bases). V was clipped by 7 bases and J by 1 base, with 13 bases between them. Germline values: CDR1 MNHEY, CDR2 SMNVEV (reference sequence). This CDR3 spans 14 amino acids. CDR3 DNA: TGTGCCAGCACCCCGGGAGGGGCGAACACTGAAGCTTTCTTT. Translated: CASTPGGANTEAFF.

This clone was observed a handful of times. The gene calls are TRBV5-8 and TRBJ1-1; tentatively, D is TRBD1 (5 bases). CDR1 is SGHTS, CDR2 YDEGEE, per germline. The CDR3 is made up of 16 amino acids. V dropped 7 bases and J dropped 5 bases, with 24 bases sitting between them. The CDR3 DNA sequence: TGTGCCAGCGAGAGGCGGACGGGGACTAAAGGGACTGAAGCTTTCTTT. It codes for CASERRTGTKGTEAFF.

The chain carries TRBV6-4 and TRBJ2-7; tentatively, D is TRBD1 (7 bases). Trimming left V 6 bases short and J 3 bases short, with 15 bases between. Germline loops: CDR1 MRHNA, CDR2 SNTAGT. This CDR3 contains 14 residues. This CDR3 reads CASSAGTDSYEQYF. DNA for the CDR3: TGTGCCAGCAGCGCGGGGACAGATAGCTACGAGCAGTACTTC.

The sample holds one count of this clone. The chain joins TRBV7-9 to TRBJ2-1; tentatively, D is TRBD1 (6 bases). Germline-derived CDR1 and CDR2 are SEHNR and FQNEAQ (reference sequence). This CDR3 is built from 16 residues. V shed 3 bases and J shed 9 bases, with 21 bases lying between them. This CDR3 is CASSLGGIRQAIEQFF. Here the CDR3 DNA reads TGTGCCAGCAGCTTGGGTGGGATCCGACAGGCTATTGAGCAGTTCTTC.

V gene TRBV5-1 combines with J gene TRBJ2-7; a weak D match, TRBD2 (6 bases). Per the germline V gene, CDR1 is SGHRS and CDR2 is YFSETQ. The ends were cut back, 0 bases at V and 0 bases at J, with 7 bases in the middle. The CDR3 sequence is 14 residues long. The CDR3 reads CASSLGGDSYEQYF. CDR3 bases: TGCGCCAGCAGCTTGGGCGGGGACTCCTACGAGCAGTACTTC.

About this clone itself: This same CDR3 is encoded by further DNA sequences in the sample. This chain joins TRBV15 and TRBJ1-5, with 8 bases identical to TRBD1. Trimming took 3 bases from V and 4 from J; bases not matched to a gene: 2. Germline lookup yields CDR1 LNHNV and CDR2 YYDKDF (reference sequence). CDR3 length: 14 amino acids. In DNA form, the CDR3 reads TGTGCCACCAGCAGCGACAGGGGAAATCAGCCCCAGCATTTT. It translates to CATSSDRGNQPQHF. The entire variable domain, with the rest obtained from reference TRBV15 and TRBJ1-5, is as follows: DAMVIQNPRYQVTQFGKPVTLSCSQTLNHNVMYWYQQKSSQAPKLLFHYYDKDFNNEADTPDNFQSRRPNTSFCFLDIRSPGLGDTAMYLCATSSDRGNQPQHFGDGTRLSIL.

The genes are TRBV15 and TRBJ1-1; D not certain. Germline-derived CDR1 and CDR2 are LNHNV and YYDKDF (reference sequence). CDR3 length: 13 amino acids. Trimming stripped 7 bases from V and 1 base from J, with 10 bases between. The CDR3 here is CATKKGGNTEAFF. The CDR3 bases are TGTGCCACCAAAAAGGGAGGGAACACTGAAGCTTTCTTT.

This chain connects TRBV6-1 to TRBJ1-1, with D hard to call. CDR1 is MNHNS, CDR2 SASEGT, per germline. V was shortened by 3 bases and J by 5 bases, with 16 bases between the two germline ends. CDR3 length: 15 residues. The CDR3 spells CASSDSGRPSTEAFF. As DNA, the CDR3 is TGTGCCAGCAGTGATTCCGGCAGGCCTTCTACTGAAGCTTTCTTT.

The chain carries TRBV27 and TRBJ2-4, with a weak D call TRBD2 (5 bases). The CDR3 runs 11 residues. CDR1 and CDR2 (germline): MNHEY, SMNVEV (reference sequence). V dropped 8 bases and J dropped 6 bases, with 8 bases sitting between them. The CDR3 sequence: CASGRGNIQYF. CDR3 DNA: TGTGCCAGCGGACGGGGAAACATTCAGTACTTC.

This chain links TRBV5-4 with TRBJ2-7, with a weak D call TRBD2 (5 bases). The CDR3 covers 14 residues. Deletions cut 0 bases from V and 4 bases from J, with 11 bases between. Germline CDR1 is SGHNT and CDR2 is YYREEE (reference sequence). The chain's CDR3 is CASSLEGDEYEQYF. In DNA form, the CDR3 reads TGTGCCAGCAGCTTGGAGGGAGACGAGTACGAGCAGTACTTC.

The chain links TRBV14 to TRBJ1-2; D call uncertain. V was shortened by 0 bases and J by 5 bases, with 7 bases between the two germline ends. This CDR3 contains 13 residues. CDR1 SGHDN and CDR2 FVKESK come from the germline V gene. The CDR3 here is CASSQEASYGYTF. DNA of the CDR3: TGTGCCAGCAGCCAAGAGGCCTCTTATGGCTACACCTTC.